The clone carrying this T cell receptor (beta chain) has a handful of counts. The CDR3 spans 16 residues. Trimming removed 0 bases from V and 1 base from J; junction bases left unmatched: 3. Germline V gives CDR1 KGHSH, CDR2 LQKENI. This specimen comes from a study of blood T cell repertoires in COVID-19. Looking at the study overall: T cells, B-cell-depleted T cells, or PBMCs supplied cDNA or gDNA.

TCRdb's table, derived via immunoSEQ multiplex PCR, lists solely in-frame clones and lacks some. The table has more than 110,000 clones, roughly four fifths seen once; the top ten hold about 4.2%. The sequencing sample was made of peripheral blood. The chain combines TRBV18 with TRBJ1-5; 7 positions agree with TRBD1. The receptor's source is a woman older than 75 with acute or convalescent COVID-19. The CDR3 region has the DNA TGTGCCAGCTCACCACCGGGCAGGGGGAGCAATCAGCCCCAGCATTTT. It is translated as CASSPPGRGSNQPQHF.